This section outlines one TCR beta chain sequence together with its context. The antigen is unknown. Vbeta (60) and Jbeta (13) primers were used in the PCR. Produced via immunoSEQ multiplex PCR; TCRdb's table is partial and in-frame only. This specimen shows about 100,000 clones; the ten leading clones hold 0.5% to 0.7%. This entry comes from a study of cytomegalovirus exposure and HLA in healthy donors. Study in general: Among 150 million to 200 million T cells, an earlier analysis found roughly 100 million unique TCR beta sequences. The study's findings and limits: Altogether, more than 150 TCR beta chains were recorded as cytomegalovirus-associated.

The clonotype comes from a man in his fifties or sixties in good health and CMV-seronegative. Sequences were obtained from PBMCs.

CDR3 loop: CASSPPGQGEGGYTF. In DNA, the CDR3 is TGTGCCAGCAGCCCCCCGGGACAGGGGGAAGGTGGCTACACCTTC. The rearrangement links TRBV7-9 to TRBJ1-2; 11 nucleotides match TRBD1. Trimming cost V 5 bases and J 7 bases; bases outside gene matches: 9. The CDR3 extends over 15 amino acids. Germline assignment: CDR1 SEHNR and CDR2 FQNEAQ (reference sequence).